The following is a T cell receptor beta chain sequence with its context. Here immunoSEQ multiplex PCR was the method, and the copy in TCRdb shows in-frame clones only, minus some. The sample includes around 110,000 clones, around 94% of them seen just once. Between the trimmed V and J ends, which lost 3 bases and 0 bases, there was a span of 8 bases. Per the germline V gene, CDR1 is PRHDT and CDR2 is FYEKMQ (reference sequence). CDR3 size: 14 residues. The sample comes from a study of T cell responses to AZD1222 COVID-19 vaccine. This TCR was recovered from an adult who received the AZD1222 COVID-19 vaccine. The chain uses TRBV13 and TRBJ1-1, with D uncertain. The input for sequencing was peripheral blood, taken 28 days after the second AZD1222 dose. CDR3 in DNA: TGTGCCAGCAGCTTTCCGGACTTGAACACTGAAGCTTTCTTT. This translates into CASSFPDLNTEAFF.